The rows below give T cell receptor beta chains drawn from one sample of a study of cytomegalovirus exposure and HLA in healthy donors. Assay: immunoSEQ multiplex PCR; the TCRdb copy retains only in-frame clones and omits some. The sample consists of approximately 130,000 clones, 85% of them appearing once. Sequences were obtained from PBMCs. All receptors come from a woman aged 30 to 39 in good health and CMV-seronegative. Each CDR3 is given with its conserved first and last residue. The order of the fields is clone size, D gene, V gene, J gene, CDR3 DNA, CDR3 protein. A D gene is named only where the DNA matches it firmly. Clone size is shown for a subset of rows, as once, few, many or a class of expanded clone.

clone size: -; D gene: -; V gene: TRBV7-2; J gene: TRBJ1-6; CDR3 DNA: TGTGCCAGCAGCTTTTACAGGACGTCACCCCTCCACTTT; CDR3 protein: CASSFYRTSPLHF
clone size: -; D gene: -; V gene: TRBV18; J gene: TRBJ2-7; CDR3 DNA: TGTGCCAGCTCACCCTCGCCGGGACAACTTCTGGAGCAGTACTTC; CDR3 protein: CASSPSPGQLLEQYF
clone size: -; D gene: -; V gene: TRBV7-9; J gene: TRBJ2-7; CDR3 DNA: TGTGCCAGCAGCTTTTCTCCCTACGAGCAGTACTTC; CDR3 protein: CASSFSPYEQYF
clone size: -; D gene: -; V gene: TRBV5-6; J gene: TRBJ2-7; CDR3 DNA: TGTGCCAGCAGCTTGGGAGATATCGAGCAGTACTTC; CDR3 protein: CASSLGDIEQYF
clone size: -; D gene: -; V gene: TRBV2; J gene: TRBJ2-4; CDR3 DNA: TGTGCCAGCAGCGACCCACTAGCCGCCAAAAACATTCAGTACTTC; CDR3 protein: CASSDPLAAKNIQYF
clone size: -; D gene: -; V gene: TRBV18; J gene: TRBJ2-7; CDR3 DNA: TGTGCCAGCTCACCACGCGGGAACGTTCCCTCCTACGAGCAGTACTTC; CDR3 protein: CASSPRGNVPSYEQYF
clone size: -; D gene: -; V gene: TRBV18; J gene: TRBJ1-1; CDR3 DNA: TGTGCCAGCTCACCCGGGGAGACTGAAGCTTTCTTT; CDR3 protein: CASSPGETEAFF
clone size: once; D gene: -; V gene: TRBV2; J gene: TRBJ1-4; CDR3 DNA: TGTGCCAGCAGTGAAGGAACAGGTTATAATGAAAAACTGTTTTTT; CDR3 protein: CASSEGTGYNEKLFF
clone size: -; D gene: TRBD1; V gene: TRBV4-3; J gene: TRBJ2-3; CDR3 DNA: TGCGCCAGCAGCCAAGATCGCGACAGGGCCACAGATACGCAGTATTTT; CDR3 protein: CASSQDRDRATDTQYF
clone size: few; D gene: -; V gene: TRBV30; J gene: TRBJ2-2; CDR3 DNA: TGTGCCTGGAGTGTACGTCGCGGTTCGAACACCGGGGAGCTGTTTTTT; CDR3 protein: CAWSVRRGSNTGELFF
clone size: -; D gene: TRBD1; V gene: TRBV30; J gene: TRBJ1-1; CDR3 DNA: TGTGCCTGCCCGGGACAGCGATCCATAAAAGCTTTCTTT; CDR3 protein: CACPGQRSIKAFF
clone size: many; D gene: TRBD2; V gene: TRBV10-3; J gene: TRBJ2-3; CDR3 DNA: TGTGCCATCAGTGACGGGGAGGGAGGGTCAGATACGCAGTATTTT; CDR3 protein: CAISDGEGGSDTQYF
clone size: -; D gene: TRBD2; V gene: TRBV7-2; J gene: TRBJ2-3; CDR3 DNA: TGTGCCAGCAGCCCGACTAGCGGGGGGCTGAGCACAGATACGCAGTATTTT; CDR3 protein: CASSPTSGGLSTDTQYF
clone size: -; D gene: TRBD1; V gene: TRBV6-1; J gene: TRBJ2-7; CDR3 DNA: TGTGCCAGCAGTGTTTATGGGACAGGGCCCTACGAGCAGTACTTC; CDR3 protein: CASSVYGTGPYEQYF
clone size: -; D gene: -; V gene: TRBV5-1; J gene: TRBJ2-3; CDR3 DNA: TGCGCCAGCAGCTTGGGGGCACAAGTGGTTGGCACAGATACGCAGTATTTT; CDR3 protein: CASSLGAQVVGTDTQYF
clone size: -; D gene: -; V gene: TRBV5-1; J gene: TRBJ1-6; CDR3 DNA: TGCGCCAGCAGCCCTCAGGGTCGGAATTCACCCCTCCACTTT; CDR3 protein: CASSPQGRNSPLHF
clone size: few; D gene: -; V gene: TRBV7-9; J gene: TRBJ1-2; CDR3 DNA: TGTGCCAGCGGCACCGACACCTATGGCTACACCTTC; CDR3 protein: CASGTDTYGYTF
clone size: once; D gene: TRBD1; V gene: TRBV19; J gene: TRBJ2-3; CDR3 DNA: TGTGCCAGTGGGGACAGGGAAGGACAGTATTTT; CDR3 protein: CASGDREGQYF
clone size: -; D gene: -; V gene: TRBV2; J gene: TRBJ1-5; CDR3 DNA: TGTGCCAGCAGGGCCGGGACACCCAATCAGCCCCAGCATTTT; CDR3 protein: CASRAGTPNQPQHF
clone size: -; D gene: -; V gene: TRBV4-3; J gene: TRBJ1-2; CDR3 DNA: TGCGCCAGCAGCCAAGTAGCATGGCTCGCTAACTATGGCTACACCTTC; CDR3 protein: CASSQVAWLANYGYTF
clone size: -; D gene: -; V gene: TRBV7-3; J gene: TRBJ1-1; CDR3 DNA: TGTGCCAGCAGCTTAACGCGGGCCGGGATCGGCACTGAAGCTTTCTTT; CDR3 protein: CASSLTRAGIGTEAFF
clone size: -; D gene: -; V gene: TRBV5-6; J gene: TRBJ2-7; CDR3 DNA: TGTGCCAGCAGCCCCAATCGGGCGGGGACCTACGAGCAGTACTTC; CDR3 protein: CASSPNRAGTYEQYF
clone size: -; D gene: -; V gene: TRBV11-2; J gene: TRBJ2-7; CDR3 DNA: TGTGCCAGCAGCTTAACCGGGAATCCCTACGAGCAGTACTTC; CDR3 protein: CASSLTGNPYEQYF
clone size: -; D gene: TRBD1; V gene: TRBV29-1; J gene: TRBJ2-7; CDR3 DNA: TGCAGCGTTTCCGGACAGGGTACCTACGAGCAGTACTTC; CDR3 protein: CSVSGQGTYEQYF
clone size: -; D gene: TRBD1; V gene: TRBV27; J gene: TRBJ2-7; CDR3 DNA: TGTGCCAGCAGTTTTAGAATCCGGGACAGGGGGCGCTACGAGCAGTACTTC; CDR3 protein: CASSFRIRDRGRYEQYF
clone size: -; D gene: -; V gene: TRBV6-1; J gene: TRBJ2-2; CDR3 DNA: TGTGCCGGTCGGGCCCAGGGCGGGGAGCTGTTTTTT; CDR3 protein: CAGRAQGGELFF
clone size: -; D gene: -; V gene: TRBV14; J gene: TRBJ1-1; CDR3 DNA: TGTGCCACCAGCATCGGGATTCCAAGAATGAACACTGAAGCTTTCTTT; CDR3 protein: CATSIGIPRMNTEAFF
clone size: -; D gene: TRBD2; V gene: TRBV25-1; J gene: TRBJ2-5; CDR3 DNA: TGTGCCAGCAGTGAATTGACTAGCGGGGGCAGAGAGACCCAGTACTTC; CDR3 protein: CASSELTSGGRETQYF
clone size: -; D gene: -; V gene: TRBV27; J gene: TRBJ2-5; CDR3 DNA: TGTGCCAGCAGTTTCAAGGGGCGAAGCGAGACCCAGTACTTC; CDR3 protein: CASSFKGRSETQYF
clone size: -; D gene: -; V gene: TRBV11-2; J gene: TRBJ1-1; CDR3 DNA: TGTGCCAGCAGCTCCGGAGGAGGACCAAGGGCTTTCTTT; CDR3 protein: CASSSGGGPRAFF
clone size: -; D gene: -; V gene: TRBV6-4; J gene: TRBJ2-3; CDR3 DNA: TGTGCCAGCAGTGAGGTTGGAGGGGCAGATACGCAGTATTTT; CDR3 protein: CASSEVGGADTQYF
clone size: -; D gene: TRBD1; V gene: TRBV5-8; J gene: TRBJ2-2; CDR3 DNA: TGTGCCAGCAGCTTGGTTGACAGGGCTTCCGGGGAGCTGTTTTTT; CDR3 protein: CASSLVDRASGELFF
clone size: once; D gene: -; V gene: TRBV2; J gene: TRBJ1-2; CDR3 DNA: TGTGCCAGCAGTGGTTTAGAGACAAGCCGGGGCTACACCTTC; CDR3 protein: CASSGLETSRGYTF
clone size: -; D gene: TRBD1; V gene: TRBV30; J gene: TRBJ2-7; CDR3 DNA: TGTGCCTGGGGTGACAGGGGGGTCTACGAGCAGTACTTC; CDR3 protein: CAWGDRGVYEQYF
clone size: -; D gene: TRBD1; V gene: TRBV18; J gene: TRBJ2-7; CDR3 DNA: TGTGCCAGCTCACCGGTTCTCAACAGGGGGCAAAACGAGCAGTACTTC; CDR3 protein: CASSPVLNRGQNEQYF
clone size: -; D gene: TRBD2; V gene: TRBV27; J gene: TRBJ2-7; CDR3 DNA: TGTGCCAGCAGTTTATTACTAGCGGGGGCCTACGAGCAGTACTTC; CDR3 protein: CASSLLLAGAYEQYF
clone size: few; D gene: TRBD1; V gene: TRBV30; J gene: TRBJ1-2; CDR3 DNA: TGTGCCTTAGACAGGGTGAGCTACACCTTC; CDR3 protein: CALDRVSYTF
clone size: -; D gene: -; V gene: TRBV18; J gene: TRBJ1-1; CDR3 DNA: TGTGCCAGCTCAAGACAGTTGAACACTGAAGCTTTCTTT; CDR3 protein: CASSRQLNTEAFF
clone size: -; D gene: TRBD2; V gene: TRBV5-1; J gene: TRBJ2-5; CDR3 DNA: TGCGCCAGCAGCTTGGTCGCGGGGGGCGGGGAGACCCAGTACTTC; CDR3 protein: CASSLVAGGGETQYF
clone size: -; D gene: TRBD2; V gene: TRBV27; J gene: TRBJ2-1; CDR3 DNA: TGTGCCAGCAGTGGGGCTCGGGCTAGCGGGACGATTATAAATGAGCAGTTCTTC; CDR3 protein: CASSGARASGTIINEQFF
clone size: -; D gene: TRBD1; V gene: TRBV5-4; J gene: TRBJ2-3; CDR3 DNA: TGTGCCAGCAGCTGGGGGACAGGGAGGACAGATACGCAGTATTTT; CDR3 protein: CASSWGTGRTDTQYF
clone size: -; D gene: TRBD2; V gene: TRBV4-1; J gene: TRBJ2-3; CDR3 DNA: TGCGCCAGCAGCCAGGGACTAGCGGGGGGGCCTTTAGATACGCAGTATTTT; CDR3 protein: CASSQGLAGGPLDTQYF
clone size: -; D gene: TRBD1; V gene: TRBV19; J gene: TRBJ2-7; CDR3 DNA: TGTGCCAGTAGTATCGCCCTGACAGGGTACCCCTACGAGCAGTACTTC; CDR3 protein: CASSIALTGYPYEQYF
clone size: -; D gene: TRBD1; V gene: TRBV28; J gene: TRBJ1-1; CDR3 DNA: TGTGCCAGCAGCCGAAAGCGCAGGGGGCTTGGCACTGAAGCTTTCTTT; CDR3 protein: CASSRKRRGLGTEAFF
clone size: -; D gene: TRBD1; V gene: TRBV13; J gene: TRBJ1-1; CDR3 DNA: TGTGCCAGCAGCTTTTCCGGGACAGGGGGGGCGTCGGCTGAAGCTTTCTTT; CDR3 protein: CASSFSGTGGASAEAFF
clone size: -; D gene: TRBD1; V gene: TRBV10-2; J gene: TRBJ2-1; CDR3 DNA: TGCGCCAGCAGTGAGTCGAGGGGCCGGACAGGGGCGGATGAGCAGTTCTTC; CDR3 protein: CASSESRGRTGADEQFF
clone size: -; D gene: -; V gene: TRBV7-6; J gene: TRBJ2-7; CDR3 DNA: TGTGCCAGCAGCTTAGAGCAGGGCTACGAGCAGTACTTC; CDR3 protein: CASSLEQGYEQYF
clone size: once; D gene: TRBD1; V gene: TRBV9; J gene: TRBJ2-2; CDR3 DNA: TGTGCCAGCAGCGTAGGAAGGGGGCGCACCGGGGAGCTGTTTTTT; CDR3 protein: CASSVGRGRTGELFF
clone size: -; D gene: TRBD1; V gene: TRBV13; J gene: TRBJ1-6; CDR3 DNA: TGTGCCAGCAGCTTAGCAGGGGGTGGCTCCTATAATTCACCCCTCCACTTT; CDR3 protein: CASSLAGGGSYNSPLHF
clone size: -; D gene: -; V gene: TRBV6-5; J gene: TRBJ2-2; CDR3 DNA: TGTGCCAGCATTACAGGGAGGAACACCGGGGAGCTGTTTTTT; CDR3 protein: CASITGRNTGELFF
clone size: -; D gene: TRBD2; V gene: TRBV11-2; J gene: TRBJ2-7; CDR3 DNA: TGTGCCAGCACCCTGGGACTAGCCCGCGAGCAGTACTTC; CDR3 protein: CASTLGLAREQYF
clone size: once; D gene: -; V gene: TRBV6-6; J gene: TRBJ1-2; CDR3 DNA: TGTGCCAGCAGTTACGAGGTGTGGTATGGCTACACCTTC; CDR3 protein: CASSYEVWYGYTF
clone size: -; D gene: TRBD2; V gene: TRBV19; J gene: TRBJ2-2; CDR3 DNA: TGTGCCAGTAGTATAGATCGGGGGGGCCCCACCGGGGAGCTGTTTTTT; CDR3 protein: CASSIDRGGPTGELFF
clone size: once; D gene: -; V gene: TRBV10-2; J gene: TRBJ1-5; CDR3 DNA: TGCGCCAGCAAGGAGGATAGCAATCAGCCCCAGCATTTT; CDR3 protein: CASKEDSNQPQHF
clone size: -; D gene: -; V gene: TRBV29-1; J gene: TRBJ2-1; CDR3 DNA: TGCAGCGTTCTAGACCCGTCCTACAATGAGCAGTTCTTC; CDR3 protein: CSVLDPSYNEQFF